The clone carrying this T cell receptor (beta chain) occurred many times. The antigen is not known. The sample belongs to a study of CD8+CD57+ T cells in acquired aplastic anemia. Findings and limits, study-wide: Shared by patients and controls, some 29 CD8+ CDR3s were abundant in patients.

The CDR3 runs to 14 residues. Germline V gene sequence: CDR1 MGHDK, CDR2 SYGVNS. V lost 3 bases and J lost 0, with 7 bases in between. Both TCR beta VDJ combination and CDR3 sequence profiling were carried out. Genomic DNA was the template for this profiling. MiXCR, run by TCRdb on the reads, gives a single entry per CDR3 protein. The table records 210,000 or so distinct CDR3 sequences, roughly 45% of them present only once. CD8+CD57+ cell expansion had been shown by flow cytometry in patients chosen for sequencing. Therapy had not been given to patients before blood sampling. The sample taken for sequencing was sorted CD4+, CD8+, or CD8+CD57+ T cells (not recorded which) from PBMCs. The sequence came from a human donor with aplastic anemia. V is TRBV25-1 and J is TRBJ2-3; no firm D call. In nucleotides, the CDR3 is TGTGCCAGCAGTGAGGCCAGTAGCACAGATACGCAGTATTTT. It yields the protein CASSEASSTDTQYF.